A selection of T cell receptor beta chains follows, all from one sample in a study of blood T cell repertoires in COVID-19. The assay was immunoSEQ multiplex PCR, and TCRdb's table has in-frame clones only and misses some. The table records fewer than 450,000 clones, about nine tenths of them present only once. The specimen sequenced was peripheral blood. Receptors were obtained from a woman in her 50s with COVID-19, enrolled during active disease. Each CDR3 is given with its conserved first and last residue. The D gene is left open where the match is weak. Clone size is shown for a subset of rows, as once, few, many or a class of expanded clone.

abundance	d_gene	len	v_gene	j_gene	CDR3nt	CDR3aa
once	.	14	TRBV27	TRBJ2-2	TGTGCCAGCAGTTTCGGACTGAGCACCGGGGAGCTGTTTTTT	CASSFGLSTGELFF
.	.	16	TRBV18	TRBJ1-2	TGTGCCAGCTCACCATCTGAAAGAGGACAGAACTATGGCTACACCTTC	CASSPSERGQNYGYTF
.	TRBD1	16	TRBV7-2	TRBJ1-1	TGTGCCAGCAGCTCCAGGACAGGGCCTTTGAACACTGAAGCTTTCTTT	CASSSRTGPLNTEAFF
.	.	12	TRBV3-1/TRBV3-2	TRBJ1-6	TGTGCCAGCAGGGACCCGGGGTCACCCCTCCACTTT	CASRDPGSPLHF
.	.	14	TRBV3-1/TRBV3-2	TRBJ2-5	TGTGCCAGCAGCCAAGATTTACGGGGAGAGACCCAGTACTTC	CASSQDLRGETQYF
.	TRBD2	15	TRBV6-6	TRBJ2-4	TGTGCCAGTACTGACGGGACTAGCGGGATAAACATTCAGTACTTC	CASTDGTSGINIQYF
.	TRBD1	13	TRBV19	TRBJ1-2	TGTGCCAGTAGAGGGACAGGGGGCCATGGCTACACCTTC	CASRGTGGHGYTF
.	TRBD2	15	TRBV27	TRBJ2-5	TGTGCCAGCAGTTTTCTCGCGGGAGGGTGGGAGACCCAGTACTTC	CASSFLAGGWETQYF
.	.	14	TRBV4-1	TRBJ2-7	TGCGCCAGCAACCAGGGGGGAACCTCGGGCGAGCAGTACTTC	CASNQGGTSGEQYF
.	.	13	TRBV6-4	TRBJ2-3	TGTGCCAGCAGTCCCATGGGAGGAGATACGCAGTATTTT	CASSPMGGDTQYF
.	TRBD2	16	TRBV20-1	TRBJ2-1	TGCAGTGCTAGTGAACCACGACTAGCGGTCAACAATGAGCAGTTCTTC	CSASEPRLAVNNEQFF
.	TRBD2	17	TRBV5-6	TRBJ2-1	TGTGCCAGCAGCTCCCTGGGAGGGAAAAGCTCCTACAATGAGCAGTTCTTC	CASSSLGGKSSYNEQFF
once	TRBD1	15	TRBV19	TRBJ1-4	TGTGCCAGTCAAGATACCGGGACAGGGGATGAAAAACTGTTTTTT	CASQDTGTGDEKLFF
.	TRBD2	13	TRBV6-5	TRBJ2-3	TGTGCCAGTAGCGGGAGGGTCACAGATACGCAGTATTTT	CASSGRVTDTQYF
.	.	19	TRBV19	TRBJ1-4	TGTGCCAGTAGTATTAATTACGTTGAGGTCAGTACGTTGCGTGGAAAACTGTTTTTT	CASSINYVEVSTLRGKLFF